The subject of this entry is one TCR beta chain. Libraries were prepared by immunoSEQ multiplex PCR; TCRdb keeps only in-frame clonotypes and omits some of them. The sample yields about 480,000 clones, approximately 87% seen once. Residents of 24 US areas, aged about 18 to 95 years, made up the participants. Cohort allocation depended upon clinical history that participants reported. Cohort 3 donors were reported recovered after two negative PCRs, clearance, or symptom resolution. V was pared by 5 bases and J by 4 bases, with 13 bases of the junction left unmatched. The CDR3 loop spans 18 amino acids. Germline V gene lookup returns CDR1 SEHNR and CDR2 FQNEAQ (reference sequence). This sample stems from a study of blood T cell repertoires in COVID-19.

Sequenced input: PBMCs or T cells enriched from blood (not recorded which). V is TRBV7-9 and J is TRBJ2-3, with TRBD2 identical over 12 bases. The receptor's source is a middle-aged woman who had recovered from COVID-19. CDR3 sequence (DNA): TGTGCCAGCAGCACTTCTTGGGGACTAGCGGGTGGGTCAGATACGCAGTATTTT. This gives the protein CASSTSWGLAGGSDTQYF.